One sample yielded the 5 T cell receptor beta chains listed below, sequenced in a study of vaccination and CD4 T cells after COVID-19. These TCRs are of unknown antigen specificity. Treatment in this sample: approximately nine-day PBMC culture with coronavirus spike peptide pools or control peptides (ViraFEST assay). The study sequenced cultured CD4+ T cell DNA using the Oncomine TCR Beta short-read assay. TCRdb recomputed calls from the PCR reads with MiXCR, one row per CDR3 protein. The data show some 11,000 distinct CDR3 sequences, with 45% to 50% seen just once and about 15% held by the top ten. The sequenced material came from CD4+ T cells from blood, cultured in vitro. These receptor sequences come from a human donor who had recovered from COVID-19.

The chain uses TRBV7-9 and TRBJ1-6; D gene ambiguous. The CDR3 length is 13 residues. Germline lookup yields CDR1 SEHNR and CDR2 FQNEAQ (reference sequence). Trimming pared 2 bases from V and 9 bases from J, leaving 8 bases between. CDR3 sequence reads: CASSLPGVSPLHF. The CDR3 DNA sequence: TGTGCCAGCAGCTTACCCGGGGTTTCACCCCTCCACTTT.

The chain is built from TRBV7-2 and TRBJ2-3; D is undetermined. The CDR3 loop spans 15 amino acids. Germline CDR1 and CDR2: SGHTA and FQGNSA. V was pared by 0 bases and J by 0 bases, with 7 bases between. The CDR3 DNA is TGTGCCAGCAGCTTAGCCGGAATAAGCACAGATACGCAGTATTTT. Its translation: CASSLAGISTDTQYF.

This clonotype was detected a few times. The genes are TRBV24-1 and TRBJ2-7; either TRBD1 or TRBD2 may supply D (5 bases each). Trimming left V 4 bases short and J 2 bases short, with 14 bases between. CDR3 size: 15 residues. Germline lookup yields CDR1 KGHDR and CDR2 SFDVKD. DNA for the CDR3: TGTGCCACCAGTGAATCCGGGACGTTAGCCTACGAGCAGTACTTC. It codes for CATSESGTLAYEQYF.

This CDR3 reads CSATSGPVSPTF. CDR3 DNA: TGCAGTGCTACGTCGGGCCCAGTTTCCCCCACCTTC. V and J are TRBV20-1 and TRBJ1-2; no reliable D call. Germline V lookup: CDR1 DFQATT, CDR2 SNEGSKA (reference sequence). There are 12 residues in the CDR3. Trimming left V 4 bases short and J 13 bases short, with 19 bases between.

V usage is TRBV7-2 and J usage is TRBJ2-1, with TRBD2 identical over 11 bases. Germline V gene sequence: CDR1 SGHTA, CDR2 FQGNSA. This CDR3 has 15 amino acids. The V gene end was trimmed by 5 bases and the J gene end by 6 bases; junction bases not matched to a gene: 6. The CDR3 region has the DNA TGTGCCAGCAGCCCCTCTAGCGGGAGGATCAATGAGCAGTTCTTC. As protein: CASSPSSGRINEQFF. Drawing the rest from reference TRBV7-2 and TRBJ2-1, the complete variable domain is GAGVSQSPSNKVTEKGKDVELRCDPISGHTALYWYRQSLGQGLEFLIYFQGNSAPDKSGLPSDRFSAERTGGSVSTLTIQRTQQEDSAVYLCASSPSSGRINEQFFGPGTRLTVL.